Below are 4 T cell receptor beta chains sequenced from a single sample in a study of spatial heterogeneity in lung cancer. TCRdb processed the 5' RACE reads anew with MiXCR; each CDR3 protein has one entry. The profile shows just over 70,000 distinct CDR3 sequences, less than 9.5% of them singletons. This sample's time point: blood at routine non-recurrence follow-up after resection. The sample in question was PBMCs, obtained at follow-up. The receptors come from a female donor with early-stage non-small cell lung cancer.

This clonotype has a handful of counts. The V call is TRBV19, the J call TRBJ2-1; D gene unclear. V lost 3 bases to trimming and J lost 11 bases, with 11 bases between them. Germline V CDR1 and CDR2: LNHDA, SQIVND (reference sequence). The CDR3 consists of 12 residues. The CDR3 loop reads CASSIWAAQQFF. CDR3 in DNA: TGTGCCAGTAGTATCTGGGCAGCCCAGCAGTTCTTC.

This clonotype was counted ten times or more. The rearrangement links TRBV28 to TRBJ2-7, with D possibly matching TRBD2 (6 bases). CDR1 MDHEN and CDR2 SYDVKM come from the germline V gene. The CDR3 sequence is 14 residues long. V was shortened by 6 bases and J by 3 bases, with 15 bases between the two germline ends. Written as DNA, the CDR3 is TGTGCCAGCAGACGGGGGAGCAGCCGCTACGAGCAGTACTTC. Translating it yields CASRRGSSRYEQYF. Based on the CDR3 plus reference TRBV28 and TRBJ2-7, the full variable domain is DVKVTQSSRYLVKRTGEKVFLECVQDMDHENMFWYRQDPGLGLRLIYFSYDVKMKEKGDIPEGYSVSREKKERFSLILESASTNQTSMYLCASRRGSSRYEQYFGPGTRLTVT.

This clonotype was seen at least ten times. This chain connects TRBV18 to TRBJ2-2; D gene ambiguous. With 6 bases removed from V and 1 base from J, the gap between germline ends came to 6 bases. Per the germline V gene, CDR1 is KGHSH and CDR2 is LQKENI. The CDR3 is 13 residues long. In DNA form, the CDR3 reads TGTGCCAGCTCGCCTCAGAACACCGGGGAGCTGTTTTTT. This codes for CASSPQNTGELFF. Full variable domain (rest looked up from reference TRBV18 and TRBJ2-2): NAGVMQNPRHLVRRRGQEARLRCSPMKGHSHVYWYRQLPEEGLKFMVYLQKENIIDESGMPKERFSAEFPKEGPSILRIQQVVRGDSAAYFCASSPQNTGELFFGEGSRLTVL.

This clonotype was found many times. The genes are TRBV5-1 and TRBJ1-5; tentative D call: TRBD1 (6 bases). The germline gives CDR1 SGHRS, CDR2 YFSETQ. Trimming shortened V by 4 bases and J by 7 bases, and 12 bases separated the two germline ends. The CDR3 spans 13 residues. CDR3 amino acids: CASSPQGGQPQHF. CDR3 nucleotide sequence: TGCGCCAGCAGCCCACAGGGCGGACAGCCCCAGCATTTT.